The present TCR beta chain was sequenced within a study of blood T cell repertoires in COVID-19. This CDR3 spans 12 amino acids. The germline V and J ends were trimmed by 4 bases and 4 bases, with 6 bases remaining between them. Per the germline V gene, CDR1 is MDHEN and CDR2 is SYDVKM. This clone has only one observation. This table comes from immunoSEQ multiplex PCR, and its TCRdb copy is limited to in-frame clones, with some not included. Among around 290,000 clones listed, more than 85% were seen once. The J gene is TRBJ2-3, the V gene TRBV28; D gene unclear. The specimen was peripheral blood. The source of this sequence is a woman aged 30 to 39 with COVID-19, enrolled during active disease. The CDR3 spells CASSSWPDTQYF. CDR3 sequence (DNA): TGTGCCAGCAGTTCCTGGCCAGATACGCAGTATTTT.